The 14 T cell receptor beta chains in this list originate from one sample, sequenced in a study of PD-1 blockade in mismatch repair-deficient tumors. Data came from immunoSEQ multiplex PCR; TCRdb stores just in-frame clones and leaves some out. The sample contains some 66,000 clones, approximately 88% of which appear only once. Sequences were derived from peripheral blood, sampled 52 weeks after starting pembrolizumab. The receptors derive from an adult with mismatch repair-deficient cancer.

The rearrangement uses TRBV5-1 and TRBJ2-7; 10 bases line up with TRBD1. CDR1 is SGHRS and CDR2 is YFSETQ in the germline V gene. V was clipped by 4 bases and J by 3 bases; unmatched bases: 7. The CDR3 totals 15 residues. The CDR3 protein is CASSATGTGVYEQYF. The CDR3 DNA is TGCGCCAGCAGCGCGACCGGGACAGGGGTCTACGAGCAGTACTTC.

The count of this clone is one. The V call is TRBV11-2, the J call TRBJ2-3, with 8 bases aligning to TRBD2. The V and J ends lost 0 bases and 5 bases, in that order; junction bases with no gene match: 10. The V gene's germline CDR1 is SGHAT and CDR2 FQNNGV. The CDR3 has 17 amino acids. The CDR3 loop is CASSLELGRGRRDTQYF. DNA of the CDR3: TGTGCCAGCAGCTTAGAACTAGGTCGCGGGAGGAGAGATACGCAGTATTTT.

This clone was recorded only once. The rearrangement uses TRBV4-1 and TRBJ2-1; D might be TRBD1 (5 bases). V was shortened by 0 bases and J by 4 bases, with 16 bases between the two germline ends. The CDR3 runs 17 residues. Germline V lookup: CDR1 MGHRA, CDR2 YSYEKL. CDR3: CASSQDGRVEKYNEQFF. Here the CDR3 DNA reads TGCGCCAGCAGCCAAGATGGCAGGGTGGAAAAGTACAATGAGCAGTTCTTC.

The chain employs TRBV21-1 and TRBJ2-1; the D segment call TRBD1 is taken from the table without a DNA check. TRBV21-1 is marked as a pseudogene. There are 17 residues in the CDR3. The CDR3 nucleotides are TGTGCCAGCAGCAACTCTGGCGGGACAGCCCCTTACAATGAGCAGTTCTTC. Residues: CASSNSGGTAPYNEQFF.

The chain combines TRBV5-1 with TRBJ2-6; a weak D match, TRBD2 (6 bases). The CDR3 is 15 amino acids. CDR1 is SGHRS and CDR2 is YFSETQ in the germline V gene. The ends were cut back, 4 bases at V and 2 bases at J, with 10 bases in the middle. The CDR3 DNA reads TGCGCCAGCAGCCCGGGGGAGGCTGGGGCCAACGTCCTGACTTTC. Amino acid sequence: CASSPGEAGANVLTF.

The genes are TRBV18 and TRBJ2-1; D may correspond to TRBD1 or TRBD2 (6 bases each). The CDR3 spans 14 residues. Germline CDR1 reads KGHSH; CDR2 reads LQKENI. V gave up 3 bases and J gave up 3 bases, with 9 bases separating them. The CDR3 sequence is CASSPGGNYNEQFF. The CDR3 nucleotides are TGTGCCAGCTCACCGGGGGGCAACTACAATGAGCAGTTCTTC.

This chain links TRBV27 with TRBJ2-7; possibly TRBD1 for D (5 bases). The length of the CDR3 is 16 residues. Germline-derived CDR1 and CDR2 are MNHEY and SMNVEV (reference sequence). Trimming stripped 3 bases from V and 7 bases from J, with 22 bases between. The CDR3 nucleotides are TGTGCCAGCAGTTTGGTCAACACACACGGCCCAGGGGAGCAGTACTTC. Residues: CASSLVNTHGPGEQYF.

J is TRBJ2-3 and V is TRBV27; D is unclear. Per the germline V gene, CDR1 is MNHEY and CDR2 is SMNVEV (reference sequence). The CDR3 runs 15 residues. V gave up 0 bases and J gave up 5 bases, with 12 bases separating them. The CDR3 DNA sequence: TGTGCCAGCAGTTTATCTCCTACTTTGGGAGATACGCAGTATTTT. Amino acids: CASSLSPTLGDTQYF.

In DNA form, the CDR3 reads TGTGCCAGCAGCTTAGCAAGCTCGCCTTCCTACGAGCAGTACTTC. Protein product: CASSLASSPSYEQYF. The chain links TRBV7-2 to TRBJ2-5; D gene uncertain. The assigned J gene may be wrong: the sequence end matches TRBJ2-7 better. This CDR3 has 15 amino acids. Germline values: CDR1 SGHTA, CDR2 FQGNSA.

The rearrangement links TRBV4-3 to TRBJ2-3, with 10 bases lining up with TRBD2. CDR1 is LGHNA and CDR2 is YSLEER in the germline V gene. The CDR3 extends over 18 amino acids. V lost 3 bases, J lost 1 base, and 10 bases stayed unmatched. CDR3 coding DNA: TGCGCCAGCAGCCAGGGGCTAGCGGGAGCGGGAGGCACAGATACGCAGTATTTT. Translation: CASSQGLAGAGGTDTQYF.

The chain recombines TRBV29-1 with TRBJ2-3; either TRBD1 or TRBD2 may fit D (6 bases each). Germline V lookup: CDR1 SQVTM, CDR2 ANQGSEA. V lost 3 bases and J 0 bases, leaving 10 bases between the germline ends. The CDR3 covers 14 residues. CDR3 sequence (DNA): TGCAGCGTTGATGGGGGGCGAAGCACAGATACGCAGTATTTT. Translating it yields CSVDGGRSTDTQYF.

The V call is TRBV9, the J call TRBJ2-5; 9 bases map to TRBD1. Germline trimming cut 0 bases from V and 5 bases from J; bases unmatched to any gene: 5. The CDR3 loop spans 15 amino acids. The germline V gene encodes CDR1 SGDLS and CDR2 YYNGEE. CDR3 DNA sequence: TGTGCCAGCAGCGTAGAAGGGACAGGGTACGAGACCCAGTACTTC. It yields the protein CASSVEGTGYETQYF.

This chain joins TRBV4-1 and TRBJ2-1; 12 bases fit TRBD2. CDR1 and CDR2 (germline): MGHRA, YSYEKL. The CDR3 length is 15 residues. The ends lost 1 base at V and 8 bases at J; junction bases unmatched: 3. The CDR3 sequence is CASSQATSGSYEQFF. CDR3 DNA sequence: TGCGCCAGCAGCCAAGCGACTAGCGGGAGTTATGAGCAGTTCTTC.

V gene TRBV2 combines with J gene TRBJ2-5; no firm D call. CDR1 and CDR2 (germline): SNHLY, FYNNEI. V was clipped by 3 bases and J by 1 base, with 9 bases between them. The CDR3 runs to 14 residues. CDR3 coding DNA: TGTGCCAGCAGTGACGGCAGGCGCCAAGAGACCCAGTACTTC. Its translation: CASSDGRRQETQYF.